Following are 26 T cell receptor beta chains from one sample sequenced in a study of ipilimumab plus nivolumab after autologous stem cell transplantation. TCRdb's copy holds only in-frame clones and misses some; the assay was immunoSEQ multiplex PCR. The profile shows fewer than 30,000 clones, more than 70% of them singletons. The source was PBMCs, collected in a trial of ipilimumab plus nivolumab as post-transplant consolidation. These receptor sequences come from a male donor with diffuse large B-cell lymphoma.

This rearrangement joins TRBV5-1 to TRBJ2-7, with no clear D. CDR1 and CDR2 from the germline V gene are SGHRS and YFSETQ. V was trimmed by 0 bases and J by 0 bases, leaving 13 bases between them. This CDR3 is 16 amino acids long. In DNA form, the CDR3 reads TGCGCCAGCAGCTTGGTTCCGTCGTCTAACTCCTACGAGCAGTACTTC. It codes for CASSLVPSSNSYEQYF.

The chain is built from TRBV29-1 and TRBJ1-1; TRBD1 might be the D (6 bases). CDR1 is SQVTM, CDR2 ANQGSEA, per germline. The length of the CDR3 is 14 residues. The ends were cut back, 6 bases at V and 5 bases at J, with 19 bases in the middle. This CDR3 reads CSVGSTGGWTEAFF. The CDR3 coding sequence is TGCAGCGTGGGTTCGACAGGAGGATGGACTGAAGCTTTCTTT.

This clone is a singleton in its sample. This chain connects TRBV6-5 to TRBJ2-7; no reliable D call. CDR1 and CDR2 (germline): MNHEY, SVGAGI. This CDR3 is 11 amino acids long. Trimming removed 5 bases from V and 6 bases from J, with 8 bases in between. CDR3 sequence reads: CASSGSTEQYF. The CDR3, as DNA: TGTGCCAGCAGTGGAAGCACCGAGCAGTACTTC.

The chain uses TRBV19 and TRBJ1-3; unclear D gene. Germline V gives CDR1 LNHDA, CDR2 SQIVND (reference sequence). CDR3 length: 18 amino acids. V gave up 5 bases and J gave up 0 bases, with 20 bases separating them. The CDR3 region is CASSSGPSNPFSGNTIYF. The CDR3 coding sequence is TGTGCCAGTAGTTCGGGCCCATCTAACCCCTTCTCTGGAAACACCATATATTTT.

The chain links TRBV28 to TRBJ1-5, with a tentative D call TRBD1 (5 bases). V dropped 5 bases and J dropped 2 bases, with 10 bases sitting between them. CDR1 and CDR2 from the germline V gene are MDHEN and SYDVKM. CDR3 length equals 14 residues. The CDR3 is CASSKGGGNQPQHF. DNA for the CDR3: TGTGCCAGCAGTAAAGGAGGGGGCAATCAGCCCCAGCATTTT.

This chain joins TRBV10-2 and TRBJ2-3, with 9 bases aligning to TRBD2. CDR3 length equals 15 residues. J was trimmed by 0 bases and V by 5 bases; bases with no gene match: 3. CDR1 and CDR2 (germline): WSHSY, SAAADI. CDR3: CASSTSGGSTDTQYF. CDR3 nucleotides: TGCGCCAGCAGTACAAGCGGGGGGAGCACAGATACGCAGTATTTT.

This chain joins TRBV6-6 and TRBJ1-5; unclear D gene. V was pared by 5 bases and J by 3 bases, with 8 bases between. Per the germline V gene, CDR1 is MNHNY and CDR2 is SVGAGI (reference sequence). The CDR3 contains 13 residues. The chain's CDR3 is CASSRSYNQPQHF. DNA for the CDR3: TGTGCCAGCAGTCGCAGTTACAATCAGCCCCAGCATTTT.

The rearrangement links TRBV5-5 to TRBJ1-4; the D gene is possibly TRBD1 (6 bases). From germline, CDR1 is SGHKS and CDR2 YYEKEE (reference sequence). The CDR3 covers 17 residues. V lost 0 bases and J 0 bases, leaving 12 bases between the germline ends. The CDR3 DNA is TGTGCCAGCAGCTTGGTCCCCAGGGGTGCAACTAATGAAAAACTGTTTTTT. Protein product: CASSLVPRGATNEKLFF.

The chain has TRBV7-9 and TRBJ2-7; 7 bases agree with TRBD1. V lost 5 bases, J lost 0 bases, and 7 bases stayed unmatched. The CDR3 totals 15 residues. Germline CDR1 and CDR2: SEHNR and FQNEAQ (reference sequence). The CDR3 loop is CASSPQGDSSYEQYF. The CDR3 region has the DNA TGTGCCAGCAGCCCTCAGGGGGATAGCTCCTACGAGCAGTACTTC. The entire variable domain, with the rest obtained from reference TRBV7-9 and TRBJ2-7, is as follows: DTGVSQNPRHKITKRGQNVTFRCDPISEHNRLYWYRQTLGQGPEFLTYFQNEAQLEKSRLLSDRFSAERPKGSFSTLEIQRTEQGDSAMYLCASSPQGDSSYEQYFGPGTRLTVT.

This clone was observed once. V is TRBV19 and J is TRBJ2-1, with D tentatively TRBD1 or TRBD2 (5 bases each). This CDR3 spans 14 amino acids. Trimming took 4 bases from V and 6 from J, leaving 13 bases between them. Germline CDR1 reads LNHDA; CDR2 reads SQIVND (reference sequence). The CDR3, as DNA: TGTGCCAGTAGTAGCCTCGGGACGCTCAATGAGCAGTTCTTC. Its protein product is CASSSLGTLNEQFF.

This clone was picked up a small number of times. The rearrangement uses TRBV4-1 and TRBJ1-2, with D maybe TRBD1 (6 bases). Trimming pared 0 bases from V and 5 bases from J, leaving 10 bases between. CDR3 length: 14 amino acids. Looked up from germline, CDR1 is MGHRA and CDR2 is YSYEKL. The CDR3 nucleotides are TGCGCCAGCAGCCAAGATACAGGGCGGTATGGCTACACCTTC. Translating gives CASSQDTGRYGYTF.

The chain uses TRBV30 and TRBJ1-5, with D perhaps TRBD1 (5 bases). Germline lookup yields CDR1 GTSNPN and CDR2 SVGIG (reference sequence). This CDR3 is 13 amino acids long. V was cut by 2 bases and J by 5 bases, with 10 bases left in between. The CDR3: CAWSKTADQPQHF. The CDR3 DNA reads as TGTGCCTGGAGTAAGACAGCGGATCAGCCCCAGCATTTT.

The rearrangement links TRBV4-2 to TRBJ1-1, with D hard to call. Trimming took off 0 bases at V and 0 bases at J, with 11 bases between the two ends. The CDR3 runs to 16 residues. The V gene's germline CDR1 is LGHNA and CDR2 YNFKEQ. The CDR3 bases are TGTGCCAGCAGCCAAGATTTCCCGATCATGAACACTGAAGCTTTCTTT. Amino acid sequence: CASSQDFPIMNTEAFF.

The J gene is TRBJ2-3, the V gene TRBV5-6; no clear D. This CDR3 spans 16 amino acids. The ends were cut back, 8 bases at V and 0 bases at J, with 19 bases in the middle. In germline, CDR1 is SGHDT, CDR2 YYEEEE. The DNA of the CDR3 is TGTGCCAGTGAGAGCATGGGAAGTGCTAGCACAGATACGCAGTATTTT. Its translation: CASESMGSASTDTQYF. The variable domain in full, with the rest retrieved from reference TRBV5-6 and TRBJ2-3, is DAGVTQSPTHLIKTRGQQVTLRCSPKSGHDTVSWYQQALGQGPQFIFQYYEEEERQRGNFPDRFSGHQFPNYSSELNVNALLLGDSALYLCASESMGSASTDTQYFGPGTRLTVL.

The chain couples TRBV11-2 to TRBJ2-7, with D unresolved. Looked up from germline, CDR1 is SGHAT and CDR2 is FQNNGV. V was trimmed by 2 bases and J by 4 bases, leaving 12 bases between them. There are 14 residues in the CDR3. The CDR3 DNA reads TGTGCCAGCAGCTTAACACTTAATAGATACGAGCAGTACTTC. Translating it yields CASSLTLNRYEQYF.

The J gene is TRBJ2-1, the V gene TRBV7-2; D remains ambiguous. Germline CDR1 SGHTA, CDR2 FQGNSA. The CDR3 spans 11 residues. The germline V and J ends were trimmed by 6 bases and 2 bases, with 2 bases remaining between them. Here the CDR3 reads CASRAYNEQFF. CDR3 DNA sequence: TGTGCCAGCAGGGCCTACAATGAGCAGTTCTTC.

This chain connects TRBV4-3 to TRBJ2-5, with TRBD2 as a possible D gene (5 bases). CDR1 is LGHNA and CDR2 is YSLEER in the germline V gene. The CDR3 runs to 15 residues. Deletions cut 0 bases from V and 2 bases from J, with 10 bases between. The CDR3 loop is CASSQDTGIQETQYF. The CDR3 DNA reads TGCGCCAGCAGCCAAGATACGGGGATACAAGAGACCCAGTACTTC.

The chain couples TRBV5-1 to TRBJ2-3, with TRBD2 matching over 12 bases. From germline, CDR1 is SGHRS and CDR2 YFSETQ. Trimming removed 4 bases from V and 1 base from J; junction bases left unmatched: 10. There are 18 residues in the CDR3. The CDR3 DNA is TGCGCCAGCAGCCCGCTACGTCGACTAGCGGGGGGCACAGATACGCAGTATTTT. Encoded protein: CASSPLRRLAGGTDTQYF.

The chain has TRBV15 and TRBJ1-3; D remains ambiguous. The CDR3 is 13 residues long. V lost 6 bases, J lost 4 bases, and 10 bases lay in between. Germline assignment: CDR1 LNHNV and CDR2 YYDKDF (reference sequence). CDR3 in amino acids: CATRESPGNTIYF. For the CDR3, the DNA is TGTGCCACCAGGGAAAGTCCGGGAAACACCATATATTTT.

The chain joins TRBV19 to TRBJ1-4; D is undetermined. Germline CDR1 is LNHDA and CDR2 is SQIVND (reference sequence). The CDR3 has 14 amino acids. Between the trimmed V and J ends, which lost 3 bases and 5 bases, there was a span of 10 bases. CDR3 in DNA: TGTGCCAGTAGTATGACAAGCTCGAATGAAAAACTGTTTTTT. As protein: CASSMTSSNEKLFF.

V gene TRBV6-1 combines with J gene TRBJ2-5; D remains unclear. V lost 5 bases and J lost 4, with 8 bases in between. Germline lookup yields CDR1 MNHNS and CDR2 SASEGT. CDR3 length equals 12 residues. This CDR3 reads CASSSWRETQYF. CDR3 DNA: TGTGCCAGCAGTTCATGGCGAGAGACCCAGTACTTC.

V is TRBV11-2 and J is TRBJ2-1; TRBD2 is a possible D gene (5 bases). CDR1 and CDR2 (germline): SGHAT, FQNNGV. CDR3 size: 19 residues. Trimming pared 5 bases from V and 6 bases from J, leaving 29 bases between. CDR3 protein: CASSKNGVGRVDWGNEQFF. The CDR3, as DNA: TGTGCCAGCAGCAAGAACGGGGTAGGGAGAGTTGATTGGGGCAATGAGCAGTTCTTC.

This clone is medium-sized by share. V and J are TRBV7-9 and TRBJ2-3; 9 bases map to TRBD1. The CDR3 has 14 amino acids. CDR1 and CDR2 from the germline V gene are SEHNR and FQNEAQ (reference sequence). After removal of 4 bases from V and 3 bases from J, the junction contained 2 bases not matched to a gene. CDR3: CASSWDRATDTQYF. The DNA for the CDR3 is TGTGCCAGCAGCTGGGACAGGGCGACAGATACGCAGTATTTT.

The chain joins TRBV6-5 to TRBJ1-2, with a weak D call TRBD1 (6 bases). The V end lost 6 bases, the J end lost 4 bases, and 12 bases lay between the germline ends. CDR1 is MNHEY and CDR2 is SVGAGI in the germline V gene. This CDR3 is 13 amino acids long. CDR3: CASRPQGIYGYTF. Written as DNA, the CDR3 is TGTGCCAGCAGGCCTCAGGGGATCTATGGCTACACCTTC.

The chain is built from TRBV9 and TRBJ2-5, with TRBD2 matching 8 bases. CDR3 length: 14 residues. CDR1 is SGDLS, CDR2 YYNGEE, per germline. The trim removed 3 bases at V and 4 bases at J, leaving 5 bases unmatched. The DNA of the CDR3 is TGTGCCAGCAGCGGGACTAGCAGGTTAGAGACCCAGTACTTC. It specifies CASSGTSRLETQYF.

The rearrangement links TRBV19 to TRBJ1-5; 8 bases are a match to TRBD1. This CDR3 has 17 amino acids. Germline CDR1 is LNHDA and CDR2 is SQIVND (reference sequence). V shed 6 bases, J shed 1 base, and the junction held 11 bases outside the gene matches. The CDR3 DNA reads TGTGCCAGTAGCCCCAGGGGGCGATTAAGCAGCAATCAGCCCCAGCATTTT. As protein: CASSPRGRLSSNQPQHF. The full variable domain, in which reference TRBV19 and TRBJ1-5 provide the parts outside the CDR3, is DGGITQSPKYLFRKEGQNVTLSCEQNLNHDAMYWYRQDPGQGLRLIYYSQIVNDFQKGDIAEGYSVSREKKESFPLTVTSAQKNPTAFYLCASSPRGRLSSNQPQHFGDGTRLSIL.